A selection of T cell receptor beta chains follows, all from one sample in a study of cytomegalovirus exposure and HLA in healthy donors. This table comes from immunoSEQ multiplex PCR, and its TCRdb copy is limited to in-frame clones, with some not included. The sample contains some 110,000 clones, approximately 72% of which appear only once. The sample was PBMCs. The receptors were sampled from a man aged 25 to 40 in good health and CMV-seronegative. Each CDR3 is given without its conserved first and last residue.

V: TRBV28
CDR3: ASSPPWVAGYEQY

V: TRBV4-1
CDR3: ASSLKPGDTDTQY

V: TRBV6-4
CDR3: ASSESWLAGGEQF

V: TRBV5-5
CDR3: ASSTRGRNTEAF

V: TRBV5-4
CDR3: ASSLGVGSSYEQY

V: TRBV4-3
CDR3: ASSQAAGSTEAF

V: TRBV29-1
CDR3: SVELVGELF

V: TRBV5-6
CDR3: ASSLGTGVNEQY

V: TRBV7-9
CDR3: ASKRGGSTNEKLF

V: TRBV9
CDR3: ASSGGLSTDTQY

V: TRBV28
CDR3: ASSYRDTTRLAF